These 15 T cell receptor beta chains share one sample of origin, sequenced in a study of blood T cell repertoires in COVID-19. Libraries were prepared by immunoSEQ multiplex PCR; TCRdb keeps only in-frame clonotypes and omits some of them. Among more than 140,000 clones, around 83% were seen once, and the ten largest hold about 1.4%. The specimen was peripheral blood. Receptors were obtained from a human donor in a cohort sampled during active COVID-19.

Details on this clone: The sample contains more than one DNA sequence encoding this CDR3. The chain combines TRBV6-5 with TRBJ2-2; perhaps TRBD2 as D (5 bases). Germline CDR1 MNHEY, CDR2 SVGAGI. CDR3 length: 15 residues. V gave up 3 bases and J gave up 1 base, with 9 bases separating them. The DNA of the CDR3 is TGTGCCAGCAGTTATGAGGGCGTGAACACCGGGGAGCTGTTTTTT. This gives the protein CASSYEGVNTGELFF.

This chain uses TRBV10-3 with TRBJ2-5; 8 nucleotides align to TRBD2. Germline CDR1 ENHRY, CDR2 SYGVKD. After removal of 8 bases from V and 2 bases from J, the junction contained 7 bases not matched to a gene. The CDR3 contains 14 residues. The CDR3 spells CAIRGERGQETQYF. DNA of the CDR3: TGTGCCATCCGAGGGGAGCGGGGGCAAGAGACCCAGTACTTC.

The chain couples TRBV9 to TRBJ1-1; 7 bases line up with TRBD1. V was clipped by 0 bases and J by 4 bases; unmatched bases: 6. Germline lookup yields CDR1 SGDLS and CDR2 YYNGEE. The length of the CDR3 is 15 residues. The DNA for the CDR3 is TGTGCCAGCAGCGTAGTAGTAGGGGGCATCACTGAAGCTTTCTTT. Residues: CASSVVVGGITEAFF.

The CDR3 spells CASSQDKATETQYF. CDR3 DNA sequence: TGTGCCAGCAGCCAAGATAAAGCAACAGAGACCCAGTACTTC. The gene calls are TRBV3-1 (or the pseudogene TRBV3-2) and TRBJ2-5; D is uncertain. Germline V lookup: CDR1 LGHDT, CDR2 YNNKEL (reference sequence). CDR3 length: 14 amino acids. Trimming stripped 0 bases from V and 4 bases from J, with 9 bases between.

This chain links TRBV6-4 with TRBJ1-5; D perhaps matches TRBD1 (6 bases). Germline lookup yields CDR1 MRHNA and CDR2 SNTAGT. Between the trimmed V and J ends, which lost 8 bases and 5 bases, there was a span of 16 bases. The CDR3 consists of 14 residues. The chain's CDR3 is CASLSQGPDQPQHF. The CDR3 bases are TGTGCCAGCCTCTCACAGGGACCGGATCAGCCCCAGCATTTT.

The chain couples TRBV2 to TRBJ1-5, with D perhaps matching TRBD1 (5 bases). There are 14 residues in the CDR3. Germline V gene lookup returns CDR1 SNHLY and CDR2 FYNNEI. V lost 4 bases and J 7 bases, leaving 14 bases between the germline ends. CDR3 residues: CASSGTGGRQPQHF. The CDR3 DNA follows: TGTGCCAGCAGTGGCACAGGCGGTCGACAGCCCCAGCATTTT. Drawing the rest from reference TRBV2 and TRBJ1-5, the complete variable domain is EPEVTQTPSHQVTQMGQEVILRCVPISNHLYFYWYRQILGQKVEFLVSFYNNEISEKSEIFDDQFSVERPDGSNFTLKIRSTKLEDSAMYFCASSGTGGRQPQHFGDGTRLSIL.

This clone was seen a handful of times. This chain's CDR3 is CASSLDRLTYEQYF. CDR3 bases: TGTGCCAGCAGCCTGGACAGATTGACCTACGAGCAGTACTTC. The V gene is TRBV27, the J gene TRBJ2-7, with D perhaps matching TRBD1 (6 bases). This CDR3 region has 14 residues. Germline CDR1 MNHEY, CDR2 SMNVEV (reference sequence). V lost 6 bases, J lost 2 bases, and 14 bases lay in between.

The J gene is TRBJ2-4, the V gene TRBV27; D is possibly TRBD1 (6 bases). Per the germline V gene, CDR1 is MNHEY and CDR2 is SMNVEV (reference sequence). The CDR3 has 16 residues. The V and J ends lost 7 bases and 8 bases respectively, with 24 bases between them. This CDR3 is CASTPRWEQGFDIQYF. The DNA for the CDR3 is TGTGCCAGCACTCCTAGGTGGGAACAGGGTTTTGACATTCAGTACTTC.

The chain couples TRBV2 to TRBJ1-2, with 11 bases fitting TRBD1. V lost 6 bases to trimming and J lost 8 bases; unmatched junction nucleotides: 11. CDR1 and CDR2 from the germline V gene are SNHLY and FYNNEI. This CDR3 has 15 residues. In DNA form, the CDR3 reads TGTGCCAGCAGCGAACTCCGGGACAGGGGGACCGGCTACACCTTC. This codes for CASSELRDRGTGYTF.

This clone was recorded at least ten times. The chain employs TRBV7-3 and TRBJ2-1, with TRBD1 identical over 7 bases. Germline assignment: CDR1 SGHTA and CDR2 FQGTGA. Unmatched junction bases numbered 17, after V lost 6 bases and J lost 9 bases. This CDR3 region has 16 residues. CDR3 amino acids: CASSKKQGYVMPEQFF. The CDR3, as DNA: TGTGCCAGCAGTAAAAAACAGGGGTACGTTATGCCTGAGCAGTTCTTC. The full variable domain, rest sourced from reference TRBV7-3 and TRBJ2-1, is GAGVSQTPSNKVTEKGKYVELRCDPISGHTALYWYRQSLGQGPEFLIYFQGTGAADDSGLPNDRFFAVRPEGSVSTLKIQRTERGDSAVYLCASSKKQGYVMPEQFFGPGTRLTVL.

This chain connects TRBV28 to TRBJ2-7; D unclear. The CDR3 extends over 14 amino acids. CDR1 and CDR2 (germline): MDHEN, SYDVKM. V shed 3 bases and J shed 4 bases, with 13 bases lying between them. CDR3 in DNA: TGTGCCAGCAGTTTTACGGGTGGCTCTTACGAGCAGTACTTC. Protein: CASSFTGGSYEQYF.

The chain is built from TRBV5-1 and TRBJ1-4; D is uncertain. CDR3 length equals 14 residues. V lost 6 bases to trimming and J lost 8 bases, with 17 bases between them. Germline V gives CDR1 SGHRS, CDR2 YFSETQ. The CDR3 loop reads CASTTTALMEKLFF. Here the CDR3 DNA reads TGCGCCAGCACGACTACAGCCCTAATGGAAAAACTGTTTTTT.

The V call is TRBV28, the J call TRBJ1-5, with D possibly being TRBD1 (5 bases). The CDR3 covers 17 residues. Germline values: CDR1 MDHEN, CDR2 SYDVKM. V lost 3 bases, J lost 2 bases, and 17 bases lay in between. This CDR3 reads CASSFGGRGWGNQPQHF. CDR3 DNA sequence: TGTGCCAGCAGTTTCGGCGGTAGGGGTTGGGGCAATCAGCCCCAGCATTTT. The full variable domain, with the rest looked up from reference TRBV28 and TRBJ1-5, is DVKVTQSSRYLVKRTGEKVFLECVQDMDHENMFWYRQDPGLGLRLIYFSYDVKMKEKGDIPEGYSVSREKKERFSLILESASTNQTSMYLCASSFGGRGWGNQPQHFGDGTRLSIL.

This chain joins TRBV28 and TRBJ2-7; TRBD2 agrees at 8 bases. CDR1 is MDHEN, CDR2 SYDVKM, per germline. V lost 7 bases and J lost 0; bases outside the gene matches: 5. The CDR3 sequence is 14 residues long. The CDR3 DNA sequence: TGTGCCAGCACCCTTAGCGGGACCTCCTACGAGCAGTACTTC. It is translated as CASTLSGTSYEQYF.

V gene TRBV7-9 combines with J gene TRBJ2-7, with D uncertain. The CDR3 runs to 14 residues. The germline V and J ends were trimmed by 1 base and 6 bases, with 13 bases remaining between them. Germline V gene lookup returns CDR1 SEHNR and CDR2 FQNEAQ (reference sequence). CDR3 in DNA: TGTGCCAGCAGCTTAGAGACCCAGGTCTCCGAGCAGTACTTC. Translation: CASSLETQVSEQYF.